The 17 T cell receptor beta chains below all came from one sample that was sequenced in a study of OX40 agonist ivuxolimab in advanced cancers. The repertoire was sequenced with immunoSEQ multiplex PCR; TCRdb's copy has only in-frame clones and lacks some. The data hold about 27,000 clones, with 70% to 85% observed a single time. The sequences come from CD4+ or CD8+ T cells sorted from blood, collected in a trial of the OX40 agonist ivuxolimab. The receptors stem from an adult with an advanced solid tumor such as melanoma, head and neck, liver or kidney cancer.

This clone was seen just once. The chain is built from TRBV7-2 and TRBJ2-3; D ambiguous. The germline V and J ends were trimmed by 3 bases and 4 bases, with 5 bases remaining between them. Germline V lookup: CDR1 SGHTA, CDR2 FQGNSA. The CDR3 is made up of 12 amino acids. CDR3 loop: CASSFGADTQYF. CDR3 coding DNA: TGTGCCAGCAGCTTTGGGGCAGATACGCAGTATTTT.

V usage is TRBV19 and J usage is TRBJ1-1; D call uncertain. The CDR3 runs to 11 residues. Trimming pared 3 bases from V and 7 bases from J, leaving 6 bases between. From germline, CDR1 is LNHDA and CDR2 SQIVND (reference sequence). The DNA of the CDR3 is TGTGCCAGTAGTATGGACGGTGAAGCTTTCTTT. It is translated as CASSMDGEAFF.

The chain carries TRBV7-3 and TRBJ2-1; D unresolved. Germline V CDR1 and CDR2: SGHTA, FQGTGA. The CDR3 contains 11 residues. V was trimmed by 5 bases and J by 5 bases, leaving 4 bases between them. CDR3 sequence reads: CASSQNNEQFF. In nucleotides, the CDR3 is TGTGCCAGCAGCCAAAACAATGAGCAGTTCTTC.

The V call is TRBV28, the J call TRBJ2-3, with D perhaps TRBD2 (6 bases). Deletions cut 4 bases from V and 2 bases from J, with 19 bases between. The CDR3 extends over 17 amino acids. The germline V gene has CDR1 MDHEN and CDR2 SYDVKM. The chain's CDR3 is CASSSSSTRTFTDTQYF. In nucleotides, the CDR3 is TGTGCCAGCAGTTCCTCCTCGACTAGGACTTTCACAGATACGCAGTATTTT.

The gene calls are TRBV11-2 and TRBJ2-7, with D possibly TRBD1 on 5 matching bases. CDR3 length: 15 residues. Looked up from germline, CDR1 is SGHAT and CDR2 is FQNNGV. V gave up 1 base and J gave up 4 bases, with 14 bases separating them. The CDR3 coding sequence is TGTGCCAGCAGCTTAGTGGGTCCGGCAGGGTACGAGCAGTACTTC. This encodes CASSLVGPAGYEQYF.

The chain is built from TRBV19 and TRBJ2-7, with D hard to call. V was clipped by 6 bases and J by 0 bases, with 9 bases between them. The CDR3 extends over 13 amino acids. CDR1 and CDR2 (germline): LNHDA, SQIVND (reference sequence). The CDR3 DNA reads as TGTGCCAGTAGGGACGGATTCTCCTACGAGCAGTACTTC. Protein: CASRDGFSYEQYF.

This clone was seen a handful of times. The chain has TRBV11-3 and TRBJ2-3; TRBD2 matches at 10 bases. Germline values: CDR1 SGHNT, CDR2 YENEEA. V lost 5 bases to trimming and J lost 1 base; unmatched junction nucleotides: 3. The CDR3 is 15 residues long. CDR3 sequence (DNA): TGTGCCAGCAGCGCAGGACTAGCGGGCACAGATACGCAGTATTTT. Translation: CASSAGLAGTDTQYF.

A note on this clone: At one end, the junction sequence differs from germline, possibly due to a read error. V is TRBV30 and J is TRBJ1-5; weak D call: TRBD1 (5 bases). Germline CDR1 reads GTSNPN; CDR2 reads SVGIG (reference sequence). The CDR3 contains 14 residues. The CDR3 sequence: CAWSDGHSYQPQHF. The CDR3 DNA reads TGTGCCTGGAGTGACGGACATAGCTATCAGCCCCAGCATTTT.

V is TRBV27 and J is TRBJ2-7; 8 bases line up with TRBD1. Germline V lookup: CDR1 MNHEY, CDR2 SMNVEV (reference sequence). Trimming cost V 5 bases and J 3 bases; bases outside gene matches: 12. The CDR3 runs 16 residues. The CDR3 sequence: CASSTRFADRVYEQYF. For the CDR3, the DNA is TGTGCCAGCAGTACAAGGTTTGCGGACAGGGTCTACGAGCAGTACTTC.

CDR3 region: CASRYPTGGIYEQFF. CDR3 coding DNA: TGTGCCAGCAGATACCCGACAGGGGGGATCTATGAGCAGTTCTTC. The chain couples TRBV6-5 to TRBJ2-1, with 9 bases identical to TRBD1. The CDR3 is 15 amino acids. The V segment lost 6 bases and the J segment 8 bases; nucleotides outside the gene matches: 11. Looked up from germline, CDR1 is MNHEY and CDR2 is SVGAGI.

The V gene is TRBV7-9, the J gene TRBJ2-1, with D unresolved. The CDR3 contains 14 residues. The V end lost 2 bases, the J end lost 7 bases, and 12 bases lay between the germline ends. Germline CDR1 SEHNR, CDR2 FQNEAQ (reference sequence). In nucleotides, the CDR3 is TGTGCCAGCAGCTTAACGGGCCTTAATAATGAGCAGTTCTTC. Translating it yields CASSLTGLNNEQFF.

The CDR3 is CSVITDREVDTIYF. In DNA form, the CDR3 reads TGCAGCGTAATTACGGACAGGGAAGTTGACACCATATATTTT. The V gene is TRBV29-1, the J gene TRBJ1-3; 8 nucleotides line up with TRBD1. Germline V CDR1 and CDR2: SQVTM, ANQGSEA. The J segment lost 8 bases and the V segment lost 6 bases, leaving 12 bases of the junction unmatched. There are 14 residues in the CDR3.

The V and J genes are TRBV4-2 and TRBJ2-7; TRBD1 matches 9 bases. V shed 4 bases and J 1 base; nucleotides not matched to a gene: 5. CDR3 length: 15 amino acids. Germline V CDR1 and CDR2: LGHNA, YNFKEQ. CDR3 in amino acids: CASSLSDRGSYEQYF. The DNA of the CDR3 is TGTGCCAGCAGCCTTTCGGACAGGGGATCCTACGAGCAGTACTTC.

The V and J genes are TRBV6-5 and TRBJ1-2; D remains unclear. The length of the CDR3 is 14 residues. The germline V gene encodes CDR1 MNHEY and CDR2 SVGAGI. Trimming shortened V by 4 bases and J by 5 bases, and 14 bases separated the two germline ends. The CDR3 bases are TGTGCCAGCAGTTCCCCCGGGGATTGGTATGGCTACACCTTC. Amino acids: CASSSPGDWYGYTF.

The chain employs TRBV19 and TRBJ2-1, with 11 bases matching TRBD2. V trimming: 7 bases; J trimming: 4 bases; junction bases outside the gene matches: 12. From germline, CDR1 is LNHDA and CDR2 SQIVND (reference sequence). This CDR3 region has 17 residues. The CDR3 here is CASKDAASGRSYNEQFF. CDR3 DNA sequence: TGTGCCAGTAAAGATGCGGCTAGCGGGAGGTCGTACAATGAGCAGTTCTTC.

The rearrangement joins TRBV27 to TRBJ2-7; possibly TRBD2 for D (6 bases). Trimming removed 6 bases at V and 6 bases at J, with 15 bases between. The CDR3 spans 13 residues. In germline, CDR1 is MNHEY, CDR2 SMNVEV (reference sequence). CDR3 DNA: TGTGCCAGCAGAACGACTAGTCGGTCCGAGCAGTACTTC. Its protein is CASRTTSRSEQYF.

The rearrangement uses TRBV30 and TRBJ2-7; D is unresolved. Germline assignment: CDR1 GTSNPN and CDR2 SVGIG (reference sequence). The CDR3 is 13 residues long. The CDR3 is CAGTFMEAYEQYF. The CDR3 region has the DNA TGTGCTGGAACCTTCATGGAAGCCTACGAGCAGTACTTC.